This TCR beta chain came from a study of cytomegalovirus exposure and HLA in healthy donors. The study, taken as a whole, reports: Presence/absence analyses assumed roughly uniform sequencing depth across donors.

The count of this clone is one. Its specificity is unknown. Healthy donors of bone marrow made up the group. Vbeta (60) and Jbeta (13) primers were used in the PCR. The method was immunoSEQ multiplex PCR; TCRdb's version includes in-frame clones alone and lacks a portion of them. The sample lists approximately 130,000 clones, roughly 73% occurring once. V was cut by 1 base and J by 3 bases, with 10 bases left in between. Germline CDR1 SEHNR, CDR2 FQNEAQ (reference sequence). The CDR3 covers 14 residues. The sequenced sample consisted of PBMCs. This receptor was taken from a male donor in good health and CMV-seronegative. J is TRBJ2-7 and V is TRBV7-9, with D possibly matching TRBD1 (6 bases). DNA of the CDR3: TGTGCCAGCAGCTTAGTTTCAGGGGACTACGAGCAGTACTTC. Its translation is CASSLVSGDYEQYF.